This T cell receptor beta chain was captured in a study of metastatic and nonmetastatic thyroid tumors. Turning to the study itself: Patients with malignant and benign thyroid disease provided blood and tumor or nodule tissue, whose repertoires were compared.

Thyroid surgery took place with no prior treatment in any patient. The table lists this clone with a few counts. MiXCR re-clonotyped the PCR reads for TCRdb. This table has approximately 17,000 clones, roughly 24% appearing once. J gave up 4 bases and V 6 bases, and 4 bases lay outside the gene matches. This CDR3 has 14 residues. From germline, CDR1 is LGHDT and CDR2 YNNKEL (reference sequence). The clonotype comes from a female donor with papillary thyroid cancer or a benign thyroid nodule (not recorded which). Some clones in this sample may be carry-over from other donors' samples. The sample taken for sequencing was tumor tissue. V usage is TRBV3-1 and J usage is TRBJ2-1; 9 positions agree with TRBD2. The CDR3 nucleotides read TGTGCCAGCAGGGAGAGCGGGAGGTACAATGAGCAGTTCTTC. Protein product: CASRESGRYNEQFF.